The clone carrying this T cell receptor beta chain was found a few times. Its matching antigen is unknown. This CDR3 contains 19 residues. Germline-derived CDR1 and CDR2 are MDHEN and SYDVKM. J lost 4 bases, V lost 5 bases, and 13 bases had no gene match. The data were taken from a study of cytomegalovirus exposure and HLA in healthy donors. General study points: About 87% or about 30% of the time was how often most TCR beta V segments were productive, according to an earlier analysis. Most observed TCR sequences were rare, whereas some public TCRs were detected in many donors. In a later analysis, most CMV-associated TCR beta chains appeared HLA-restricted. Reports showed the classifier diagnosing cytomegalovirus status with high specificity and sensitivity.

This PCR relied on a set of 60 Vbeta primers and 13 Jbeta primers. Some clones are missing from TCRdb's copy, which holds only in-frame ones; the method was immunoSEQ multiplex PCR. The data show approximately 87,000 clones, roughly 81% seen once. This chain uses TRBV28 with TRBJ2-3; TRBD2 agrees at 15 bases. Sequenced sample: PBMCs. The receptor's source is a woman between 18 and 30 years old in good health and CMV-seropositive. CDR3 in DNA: TGTGCCAGCAGTCCTGGAGGACTAGCGGGAGGGCAAAGCTCAGATACGCAGTATTTT. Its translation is CASSPGGLAGGQSSDTQYF.